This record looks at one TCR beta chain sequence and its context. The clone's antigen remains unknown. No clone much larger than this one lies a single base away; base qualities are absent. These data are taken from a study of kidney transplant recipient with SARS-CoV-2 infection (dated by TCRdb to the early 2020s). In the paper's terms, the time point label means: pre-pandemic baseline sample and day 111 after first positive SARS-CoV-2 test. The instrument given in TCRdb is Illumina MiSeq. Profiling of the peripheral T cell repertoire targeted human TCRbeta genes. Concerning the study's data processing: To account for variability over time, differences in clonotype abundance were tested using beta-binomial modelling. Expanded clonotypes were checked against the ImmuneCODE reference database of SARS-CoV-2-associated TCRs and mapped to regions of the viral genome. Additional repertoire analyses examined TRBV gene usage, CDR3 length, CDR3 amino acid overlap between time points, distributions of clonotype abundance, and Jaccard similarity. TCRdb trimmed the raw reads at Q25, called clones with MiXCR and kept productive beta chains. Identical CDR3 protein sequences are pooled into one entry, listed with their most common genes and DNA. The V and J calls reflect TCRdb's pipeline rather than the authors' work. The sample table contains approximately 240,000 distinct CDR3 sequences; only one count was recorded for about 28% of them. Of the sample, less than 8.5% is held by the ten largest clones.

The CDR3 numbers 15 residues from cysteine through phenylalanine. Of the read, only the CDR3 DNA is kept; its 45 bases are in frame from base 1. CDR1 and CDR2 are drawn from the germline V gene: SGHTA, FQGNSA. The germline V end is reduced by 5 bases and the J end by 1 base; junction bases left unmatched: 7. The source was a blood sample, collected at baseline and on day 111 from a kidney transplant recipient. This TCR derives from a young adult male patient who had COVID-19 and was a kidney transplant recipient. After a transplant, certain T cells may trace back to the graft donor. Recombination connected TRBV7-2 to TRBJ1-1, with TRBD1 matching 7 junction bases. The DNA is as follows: TGTGCCAGCAGCCACTTACGACAGGGGAACACTGAAGCTTTCTTT. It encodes CASSHLRQGNTEAFF.